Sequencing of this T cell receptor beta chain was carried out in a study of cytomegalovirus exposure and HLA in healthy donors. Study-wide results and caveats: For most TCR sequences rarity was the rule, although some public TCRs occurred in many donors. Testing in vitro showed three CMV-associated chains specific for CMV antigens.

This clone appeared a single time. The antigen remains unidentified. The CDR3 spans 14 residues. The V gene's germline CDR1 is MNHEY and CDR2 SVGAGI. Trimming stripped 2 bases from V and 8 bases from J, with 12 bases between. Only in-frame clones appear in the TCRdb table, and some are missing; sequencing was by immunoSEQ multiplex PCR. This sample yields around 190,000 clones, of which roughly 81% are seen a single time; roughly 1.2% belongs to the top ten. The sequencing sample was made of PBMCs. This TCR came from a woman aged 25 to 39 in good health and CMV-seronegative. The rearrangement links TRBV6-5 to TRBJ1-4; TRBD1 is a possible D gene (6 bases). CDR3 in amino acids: CASSYQGRKEKLFF. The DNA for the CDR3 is TGTGCCAGCAGTTACCAGGGGCGGAAGGAAAAACTGTTTTTT.